Listed here is a single TCR beta chain. Its specificity is not known. This sample is part of a study of T-cell memory formation after mild COVID-19. The overall study: TCR clustering was largely donor specific. Study-wide findings and caveats: SARS-CoV-2 specificity of second-wave clones peaking day 37 was unconfirmed. Some responding clones appeared in pre-infection memory, suggesting cross-reactive memory joined.

The authors produced TCR alpha and TCR beta cDNA libraries with sample barcodes and UMIs by 5'RACE using constant-segment primers. MiXCR, run by TCRdb on the 5' RACE reads, gives a single entry per CDR3 protein. The data show approximately 340,000 distinct CDR3 sequences, approximately 15% seen once. CDR3 length equals 15 residues. With 5 bases removed from V and 2 bases from J, the gap between germline ends came to 13 bases. The germline CDR1 and CDR2 sequences are LNHDA and SQIVND (reference sequence). V usage is TRBV19 and J usage is TRBJ2-1; perhaps TRBD1 as D (5 bases). Sequencing was performed on PBMCs or a T cell subset sorted from them (not recorded which). The TCR comes from a man aged 18 to 30 who had mild COVID-19 (a few samples of this study predate the infection). Cell type and time point are not known. The CDR3 DNA is TGTGCCAGTAGTCAAGGGGTTTTCGCCTACAATGAGCAGTTCTTC. It encodes CASSQGVFAYNEQFF.